The 28 T cell receptor beta chains below come from one sample, sequenced in a study of cytomegalovirus exposure and HLA in healthy donors (dated by TCRdb to the late 2010s). The library was generated by the immunoSEQ multiplex PCR assay. The multiplex PCR relied on a mix of 60 forward primers for TCR Vbeta segments and 13 reverse primers for TCR Jbeta segments. TCRdb retrieved this table from immuneACCESS and kept in-frame rearrangements only. Not all clones are present; in checked studies, unresolved V genes account for under half, and no reason is known for the remainder. This sample holds about 44,000 clones; about nine tenths were observed only once. The ten most abundant clones make up around 8% of the sample. The sequencing sample was made of PBMCs. The origin of the receptors is a woman aged 40 to 49 in good health and CMV-seropositive.

The rearrangement links TRBV12-5 to TRBJ1-3, with no clear D. Trimming took off 6 bases at V and 4 bases at J, with 7 bases between the two ends. This CDR3 is 12 amino acids long. The germline V gene encodes CDR1 LGHNT and CDR2 FRNRAP. The CDR3 nucleotides are TGTGCTAGTGGGTCGGGGGGAAACACCATATATTTT. Amino acid sequence: CASGSGGNTIYF.

This rearrangement joins TRBV11-2 to TRBJ2-2; perhaps TRBD2 as D (5 bases). From germline, CDR1 is SGHAT and CDR2 FQNNGV. The CDR3 is 17 residues long. V was clipped by 1 base and J by 5 bases, with 17 bases between them. CDR3 residues: CASSLGVGPSGTGELFF. DNA for the CDR3: TGTGCCAGCAGCTTAGGGGTCGGCCCCTCGGGAACCGGGGAGCTGTTTTTT.

The chain combines TRBV10-3 with TRBJ1-5; D gene ambiguous. Germline assignment: CDR1 ENHRY and CDR2 SYGVKD. There are 14 residues in the CDR3. The ends were cut back, 7 bases at V and 3 bases at J, with 13 bases in the middle. The CDR3 loop reads CAIKGGGDNQPQHF. The DNA of the CDR3 is TGTGCCATCAAAGGAGGCGGAGACAATCAGCCCCAGCATTTT.

This clone was seen a handful of times. The V and J genes are TRBV6-5 and TRBJ2-7; the D gene is possibly TRBD1 (6 bases). The CDR3 contains 14 residues. The V gene lost 6 bases and the J gene lost 2 bases, with 14 bases spanning the gap. Germline CDR1 reads MNHEY; CDR2 reads SVGAGI. The CDR3 nucleotides are TGTGCCAGCAGCTTTGACAGGCTTACCTACGAGCAGTACTTC. Translating it yields CASSFDRLTYEQYF.

V usage is TRBV5-5 and J usage is TRBJ1-4; D is perhaps TRBD1 (6 bases). The CDR3 is 17 residues long. From germline, CDR1 is SGHKS and CDR2 YYEKEE (reference sequence). The germline V and J ends were trimmed by 4 bases and 0 bases, with 16 bases remaining between them. This CDR3 reads CASSRDTGLTTNEKLFF. CDR3 sequence (DNA): TGTGCCAGCAGCCGAGATACAGGGCTAACAACTAATGAAAAACTGTTTTTT.

The chain is built from TRBV28 and TRBJ1-4; D uncertain. V was trimmed by 4 bases and J by 7 bases, leaving 22 bases between them. This CDR3 contains 17 residues. From germline, CDR1 is MDHEN and CDR2 SYDVKM. CDR3 sequence (DNA): TGTGCCAGCAGTTCTCCCCGCCCCTTGCAGTCGGGTGAAAAACTGTTTTTT. Protein sequence: CASSSPRPLQSGEKLFF.

This clone was picked up a small number of times. The chain has TRBV11-2 and TRBJ2-7; TRBD2 aligns across 13 bases. The CDR3 contains 19 residues. J lost 0 bases, V lost 4 bases, and 12 bases had no gene match. Germline V lookup: CDR1 SGHAT, CDR2 FQNNGV. The CDR3 spells CASSSRPTRTSGSSYEQYF. The CDR3 nucleotides are TGTGCCAGCAGCTCCCGACCAACTCGGACTAGCGGGAGCTCCTACGAGCAGTACTTC.

The rearrangement uses TRBV27 and TRBJ2-7; D perhaps matches TRBD2 (5 bases). V gave up 8 bases and J gave up 0 bases, with 11 bases separating them. Per germline, CDR1 MNHEY and CDR2 SMNVEV (reference sequence). This CDR3 is built from 13 residues. The chain's CDR3 is CASGPGSSYEQYF. The CDR3 region has the DNA TGTGCCAGCGGCCCGGGAAGCTCCTACGAGCAGTACTTC.

As concerns this clone: A junction end diverges from the germline sequence, so it may reflect a read error. This chain joins TRBV7-9 and TRBJ2-5, with D hard to call. The germline gives CDR1 SEHNR, CDR2 FQNEAQ (reference sequence). The CDR3 spans 15 residues. CDR3 coding DNA: TGTTCCAGCAGCCGAGGAGATTTGCGGCAAGAGACCCAGTACTTC. It codes for CSSSRGDLRQETQYF.

This sequence joins TRBV14 and TRBJ1-1; no clear D. The CDR3 is made up of 15 amino acids. V gave up 0 bases and J gave up 2 bases, with 10 bases separating them. Germline CDR1 and CDR2: SGHDN and FVKESK. The CDR3 DNA reads TGTGCCAGCAGCCAAGAACGACAAGAAAACACTGAAGCTTTCTTT. Residues: CASSQERQENTEAFF.

The J gene is TRBJ1-1, the V gene TRBV6-1; 9 bases align to TRBD1. The CDR3 extends over 13 amino acids. Germline V lookup: CDR1 MNHNS, CDR2 SASEGT. With 6 bases clipped from V and 4 bases from J, the junction kept 3 bases outside the gene matches. The CDR3 spells CASSKTGGTEAFF. DNA of the CDR3: TGTGCCAGCAGCAAGACAGGGGGCACTGAAGCTTTCTTT.

The chain combines TRBV6-5 with TRBJ1-2; D possibly corresponds to TRBD1 (6 bases). CDR3 size: 12 residues. The germline V gene has CDR1 MNHEY and CDR2 SVGAGI. V gave up 4 bases and J gave up 8 bases, with 11 bases separating them. This CDR3 is CASSSQGYGYTF. The CDR3 nucleotides read TGTGCCAGCAGTTCACAGGGTTACGGCTACACCTTC.

V gene TRBV21-1 combines with J gene TRBJ1-5; the table's D call, TRBD1, has no DNA check behind it. TRBV21-1 corresponds to a pseudogene. CDR3 length: 15 residues. In DNA, the CDR3 is TGTGCCAGCAGCAAGGGGACAGATTACTCTCAGCCCCAGCATTTT. It translates to CASSKGTDYSQPQHF.

The chain links TRBV19 to TRBJ1-4; TRBD1 is a possible D gene (6 bases). Germline V gene data show CDR1 as LNHDA and CDR2 as SQIVND (reference sequence). The ends were cut back, 4 bases at V and 7 bases at J, with 13 bases in the middle. This CDR3 contains 14 residues. CDR3 loop: CASSTRDKVEKLFF. In DNA form, the CDR3 reads TGTGCCAGTAGTACCCGGGACAAAGTTGAAAAACTGTTTTTT.

The chain has TRBV7-2 and TRBJ2-5; the match to TRBD1 covers 10 bases. The CDR3 has 15 amino acids. J was trimmed by 4 bases and V by 5 bases; bases with no gene match: 7. Germline CDR1 is SGHTA and CDR2 is FQGNSA. The CDR3 DNA reads TGTGCCAGCAGCCCCCGGACAGGGGGTGGAGAGACCCAGTACTTC. Translated: CASSPRTGGGETQYF. The complete variable domain, with remaining parts taken from reference TRBV7-2 and TRBJ2-5, reads GAGVSQSPSNKVTEKGKDVELRCDPISGHTALYWYRQSLGQGLEFLIYFQGNSAPDKSGLPSDRFSAERTGGSVSTLTIQRTQQEDSAVYLCASSPRTGGGETQYFGPGTRLLVL.

The chain combines TRBV11-2 with TRBJ1-3, with unresolved D. This CDR3 is built from 15 residues. The V end lost 2 bases, the J end lost 2 bases, and 10 bases lay between the germline ends. Germline values: CDR1 SGHAT, CDR2 FQNNGV. The CDR3 protein is CASSLYSQAGNTIYF. The DNA of the CDR3 is TGTGCCAGCAGCTTATACAGCCAGGCTGGAAACACCATATATTTT.

This rearrangement joins TRBV18 to TRBJ2-2; 9 positions agree with TRBD1. The CDR3 totals 17 residues. Trimming took 3 bases from V and 6 from J; bases not matched to a gene: 11. Germline V gene lookup returns CDR1 KGHSH and CDR2 LQKENI. In nucleotides, the CDR3 is TGTGCCAGCTCACCCATTGCGGACAGGGGACGTCCCGGGGAGCTGTTTTTT. Translated: CASSPIADRGRPGELFF.

This rearrangement joins TRBV11-1 to TRBJ2-1, with D maybe TRBD1 (6 bases). The germline V gene has CDR1 SGHAT and CDR2 FQDESV (reference sequence). The CDR3 is made up of 13 amino acids. The V end lost 3 bases, the J end lost 7 bases, and 10 bases lay between the germline ends. The CDR3 protein is CASSFQQGNEQFF. The CDR3 nucleotides read TGTGCCAGCAGCTTCCAACAGGGAAATGAGCAGTTCTTC.

V gene TRBV10-3 combines with J gene TRBJ1-5, with D possibly TRBD1 on 6 matching bases. The germline V and J ends were trimmed by 9 bases and 0 bases, with 9 bases remaining between them. Germline values: CDR1 ENHRY, CDR2 SYGVKD. The length of the CDR3 is 13 residues. The CDR3 DNA follows: TGTGCCATAAAGGGGGATAGCAATCAGCCCCAGCATTTT. Translated: CAIKGDSNQPQHF.

V is TRBV2 and J is TRBJ1-1; tentatively, D is TRBD1 (6 bases). V was cut by 4 bases and J by 8 bases, with 8 bases left in between. The CDR3 length is 11 residues. CDR1 is SNHLY and CDR2 is FYNNEI in the germline V gene. The CDR3 sequence is CASSGTDEAFF. For the CDR3, the DNA is TGTGCCAGCAGTGGGACAGACGAAGCTTTCTTT.

This rearrangement joins TRBV28 to TRBJ1-2; a possible D gene is TRBD1 (6 bases). Germline V lookup: CDR1 MDHEN, CDR2 SYDVKM. The V gene lost 4 bases and the J gene lost 4 bases, with 16 bases spanning the gap. The CDR3 length is 15 residues. CDR3 region: CASSYNQGFVYGYTF. CDR3 DNA sequence: TGTGCCAGCAGTTACAACCAGGGGTTTGTCTATGGCTACACCTTC.

V is TRBV4-1 and J is TRBJ2-5, with 12 bases that match TRBD2. CDR3 length: 16 residues. CDR1 MGHRA and CDR2 YSYEKL come from the germline V gene. Losses at the gene ends were 4 bases for V and 3 bases for J; bases not matched to a gene: 6. The CDR3 bases are TGCGCCAGCAGCCGAACTAGCGGGAGGCTGGAAGAGACCCAGTACTTC. Its protein product is CASSRTSGRLEETQYF.

This chain joins TRBV6-1 and TRBJ1-1, with D possibly being TRBD1 (6 bases). The CDR3 is 14 amino acids. Trimming shortened V by 5 bases and J by 1 base, and 11 bases separated the two germline ends. The germline V gene encodes CDR1 MNHNS and CDR2 SASEGT. The CDR3 spells CASSSLGGNTEAFF. Here the CDR3 DNA reads TGTGCCAGCAGTTCCCTAGGGGGGAACACTGAAGCTTTCTTT.

The CDR3 reads CASSARTNFGGELFF. CDR3 nucleotide sequence: TGTGCCAGCAGCGCGCGGACTAACTTTGGCGGGGAGCTGTTTTTT. V is TRBV11-2 and J is TRBJ2-2; a weak D match, TRBD2 (6 bases). With 5 bases removed from V and 7 bases from J, the gap between germline ends came to 17 bases. CDR3 size: 15 residues. Germline-derived CDR1 and CDR2 are SGHAT and FQNNGV.

The rearrangement joins TRBV5-1 to TRBJ2-1; 15 bases match TRBD2. This CDR3 is 18 amino acids long. The J segment lost 8 bases and the V segment lost 0 bases, leaving 9 bases of the junction unmatched. From germline, CDR1 is SGHRS and CDR2 YFSETQ. The chain's CDR3 is CASSLARTSGGDWDEQFF. CDR3 nucleotide sequence: TGCGCCAGCAGCTTGGCCCGGACTAGCGGGGGGGATTGGGATGAGCAGTTCTTC.

This clone was observed a single time. The CDR3 sequence: CASSLKGVAYEQYF. The CDR3 DNA reads as TGTGCCAGCAGCTTAAAAGGGGTAGCCTACGAGCAGTACTTC. The rearrangement joins TRBV7-2 to TRBJ2-7, with D possibly being TRBD1 (5 bases). Germline CDR1 reads SGHTA; CDR2 reads FQGNSA. Trimming took off 2 bases at V and 2 bases at J, with 10 bases between the two ends. CDR3 length: 14 amino acids. The complete variable domain, with remaining parts taken from reference TRBV7-2 and TRBJ2-7, reads GAGVSQSPSNKVTEKGKDVELRCDPISGHTALYWYRQSLGQGLEFLIYFQGNSAPDKSGLPSDRFSAERTGGSVSTLTIQRTQQEDSAVYLCASSLKGVAYEQYFGPGTRLTVT.

The genes are TRBV7-2 and TRBJ2-2; weak D call: TRBD1 (6 bases). Germline CDR1 and CDR2: SGHTA and FQGNSA. V lost 8 bases and J 5 bases, leaving 15 bases between the germline ends. CDR3 length: 14 residues. CDR3 DNA sequence: TGTGCCAGCTCCGACAGGAAGATTACCGGGGAGCTGTTTTTT. This translates into CASSDRKITGELFF.

The V and J genes are TRBV6-5 and TRBJ2-7, with TRBD2 identical over 14 bases. The CDR3 runs to 15 residues. V was pared by 11 bases and J by 3 bases, with 9 bases of the junction left unmatched. CDR1 MNHEY and CDR2 SVGAGI come from the germline V gene. The CDR3 nucleotides read TGTGCCGTAAAACGGACTAGCGGGGGGTACTACGAGCAGTACTTC. It translates to CAVKRTSGGYYEQYF.